This T cell receptor (beta chain) was found in a study of vaccination effects on CD4 cells after COVID-19. Trimming took 3 bases from V and 2 from J, leaving 13 bases between them. Germline assignment: CDR1 SGHTA and CDR2 FQGTGA. The CDR3 runs 15 residues. Before sequencing took place, the ViraFEST assay used viral peptide pools to expand antigen-specific CD4+ T cells. CD4+ T cell isolation took place after 10 days of culture. The vaccine recipients had no prior SARS-CoV-2 infection, with negative nucleocapsid antibodies. In the case of this clone: The antigen is not known.

The repertoire was sequenced with immunoSEQ multiplex PCR; TCRdb's copy has only in-frame clones and lacks some. The repertoire holds under 75,000 clones, with 75% to 90% as singletons. The TCR sequence derives from a human donor who received a COVID-19 vaccine. Sequencing was performed on CD4+ T cells from PBMCs cultured with SARS-CoV-2 spike peptides, taken before COVID-19 vaccination. The chain couples TRBV7-3 to TRBJ1-2, with D hard to call. For the CDR3, the DNA is TGTGCCAGCAGCTTCGGACCCCCGGAGAACTATGGCTACACCTTC. Translating gives CASSFGPPENYGYTF.